These T cell receptor beta chains were read from a single sample in a study of CD8+ T cells in alopecia areata. Sequenced by immunoSEQ multiplex PCR; TCRdb stores in-frame clones only, minus some. The sample gives around 150,000 clones, about 54% of which show up once; around 5% is in the top ten. The sequenced material came from CD4+ T cells sorted from blood. The receptors were sampled from a human donor in good health. Both conserved end residues are part of each CDR3. Each record gives: V gene, D gene, clone size, CDR3 length, J gene, CDR3 DNA, CDR3 protein. A D gene is named only where the DNA matches it firmly. Rows may omit the clone size; those that give it use once, few, many or a size class.

v_gene: TRBV29-1
d_gene: -
abundance: -
len: 13
j_gene: TRBJ2-1
CDR3nt: TGCAGCGTTGAAGACGGGGGAAGGCATGAGCAGTTCTTC
CDR3aa: CSVEDGGRHEQFF

v_gene: TRBV30
d_gene: -
abundance: -
len: 13
j_gene: TRBJ2-5
CDR3nt: TGTGCCTGGAGTGTTTCCTGGGGGGAGACCCAGTACTTC
CDR3aa: CAWSVSWGETQYF

v_gene: TRBV30
d_gene: -
abundance: -
len: 13
j_gene: TRBJ2-7
CDR3nt: TGTGCCTGGAGTGTACGTAGGGTAGACGAGCAGTACTTC
CDR3aa: CAWSVRRVDEQYF

v_gene: TRBV19
d_gene: -
abundance: -
len: 12
j_gene: TRBJ2-1
CDR3nt: TGTGCCAGTAGTATAGGTGGGAATGAGCAGTTCTTC
CDR3aa: CASSIGGNEQFF

v_gene: TRBV7-2
d_gene: -
abundance: -
len: 14
j_gene: TRBJ2-5
CDR3nt: TGTGCCAGCAGCGGTACAGGGTTCGAAGAGACCCAGTACTTC
CDR3aa: CASSGTGFEETQYF

v_gene: TRBV5-1
d_gene: TRBD1
abundance: -
len: 14
j_gene: TRBJ2-7
CDR3nt: TGCGCCAGCAGCTTACCGGGACAGCTCTACGAGCAGTACTTC
CDR3aa: CASSLPGQLYEQYF

v_gene: TRBV10-3
d_gene: TRBD1
abundance: -
len: 17
j_gene: TRBJ2-5
CDR3nt: TGTGCCATCAGTGATCCGAGGACAGGGCCCACACAAGAGACCCAGTACTTC
CDR3aa: CAISDPRTGPTQETQYF

v_gene: TRBV18
d_gene: -
abundance: -
len: 14
j_gene: TRBJ2-3
CDR3nt: TGTGCCAGCTCAAGGGACGACCGCACAGATACGCAGTATTTT
CDR3aa: CASSRDDRTDTQYF

v_gene: TRBV6-5
d_gene: -
abundance: once
len: 12
j_gene: TRBJ1-2
CDR3nt: TGTGCCAGCAGCTCGGACAACTATGGCTACACCTTC
CDR3aa: CASSSDNYGYTF

v_gene: TRBV7-8
d_gene: TRBD2
abundance: few
len: 11
j_gene: TRBJ2-1
CDR3nt: TGTGCCAGTAGCGGGTACAATGAGCAGTTCTTC
CDR3aa: CASSGYNEQFF

v_gene: TRBV7-9
d_gene: -
abundance: few
len: 13
j_gene: TRBJ1-2
CDR3nt: TGTGCCAGCAGCGCGGCGGGGGGGTATGGCTACACCTTC
CDR3aa: CASSAAGGYGYTF

v_gene: TRBV5-1
d_gene: -
abundance: few
len: 16
j_gene: TRBJ2-1
CDR3nt: TGCGCCAGCAGCTTGGCCGGGCAGGGGAACCTAGATGAGCAGTTCTTC
CDR3aa: CASSLAGQGNLDEQFF

v_gene: TRBV5-1
d_gene: -
abundance: few
len: 13
j_gene: TRBJ2-1
CDR3nt: TGCGCCAGCAGCCCAGATTCCTACAATGAGCAGTTCTTC
CDR3aa: CASSPDSYNEQFF

v_gene: TRBV15
d_gene: -
abundance: -
len: 13
j_gene: TRBJ2-7
CDR3nt: TGTGCCACAACCCGGGACACCTCCTACGAGCAGTACTTC
CDR3aa: CATTRDTSYEQYF

v_gene: TRBV23-1
d_gene: -
abundance: -
len: 17
j_gene: TRBJ1-2
CDR3nt: TGCGCCAGCAACCGGCCGACCGGGAGAGAAGCTAACTATGGCTACACCTTC
CDR3aa: CASNRPTGREANYGYTF

v_gene: TRBV14
d_gene: -
abundance: -
len: 14
j_gene: TRBJ2-5
CDR3nt: TGTGCCAGCAGCCCCCGTCCCTACCAAGAGACCCAGTACTTC
CDR3aa: CASSPRPYQETQYF

v_gene: TRBV20-1
d_gene: -
abundance: few
len: 11
j_gene: TRBJ2-3
CDR3nt: TGCAGTGCTCCCCAGGGATCTACGCAGTATTTT
CDR3aa: CSAPQGSTQYF

v_gene: TRBV29-1
d_gene: TRBD2
abundance: -
len: 14
j_gene: TRBJ2-3
CDR3nt: TGCAGCGTCCGAGGGGAAGCGGGAGGTCATACGCAGTATTTT
CDR3aa: CSVRGEAGGHTQYF

v_gene: TRBV5-5
d_gene: -
abundance: few
len: 13
j_gene: TRBJ2-7
CDR3nt: TGTGCCAGCAGCTTGAGGGCCGAGAATGAGCAGTACTTC
CDR3aa: CASSLRAENEQYF

v_gene: TRBV27
d_gene: TRBD1
abundance: -
len: 15
j_gene: TRBJ2-7
CDR3nt: TGTGCCAGCAGTCTGCCGGGACAGGGGGTCCACGAGCAGTACTTC
CDR3aa: CASSLPGQGVHEQYF

v_gene: TRBV4-2
d_gene: -
abundance: few
len: 15
j_gene: TRBJ2-2
CDR3nt: TGTGCCAGCAGCCAAGACGGGAGTCTAACCGGGGAGCTGTTTTTT
CDR3aa: CASSQDGSLTGELFF

v_gene: TRBV7-2
d_gene: TRBD2
abundance: -
len: 14
j_gene: TRBJ2-1
CDR3nt: TGTGCCAGTAAGACTAGCGAAGCTTACAATGAGCAGTTCTTC
CDR3aa: CASKTSEAYNEQFF

v_gene: TRBV2
d_gene: -
abundance: -
len: 13
j_gene: TRBJ1-5
CDR3nt: TGTGCCAGCAGCCGGACAGATAATCAGCCCCAGCATTTT
CDR3aa: CASSRTDNQPQHF

v_gene: TRBV6-6
d_gene: TRBD2
abundance: -
len: 16
j_gene: TRBJ2-1
CDR3nt: TGTGCCAGCAGCCTTGGGGGGAGGGGACTCTACAATGAGCAGTTCTTC
CDR3aa: CASSLGGRGLYNEQFF

v_gene: TRBV5-1
d_gene: TRBD1
abundance: -
len: 13
j_gene: TRBJ2-7
CDR3nt: TGCGCCACCCGCCGACAGGGATCCTACGAGCAGTACTTC
CDR3aa: CATRRQGSYEQYF

v_gene: TRBV5-1
d_gene: -
abundance: -
len: 19
j_gene: TRBJ2-7
CDR3nt: TGCGCCAGCAGCCAGATGACCTTTAGCGGGGTTCGGGGACAGGACGAGCAGTACTTC
CDR3aa: CASSQMTFSGVRGQDEQYF